Below, 21 T cell receptor beta chains from the same sample are listed, as sequenced in a study of blood T cells in healthy people across ages. Sample-barcoded 5' priming and a J-beta primer mix drove a second PCR of 7 to 11 cycles. TCRdb itself ran the 5' RACE reads through MiXCR, one entry per CDR3 protein. This table has 1,500,000 or so distinct CDR3 sequences, approximately 43% appearing once. Sequencing used blood. The receptors stem from a young woman in good health.

The chain employs TRBV29-1 and TRBJ1-4, with 8 bases fitting TRBD1. V dropped 3 bases and J dropped 2; count of bases not matched to a gene: 5. The CDR3 has 15 residues. Germline CDR1 SQVTM, CDR2 ANQGSEA. CDR3 nucleotide sequence: TGCAGCGTTGAGACAGGGGCCGGCACTAATGAAAAACTGTTTTTT. It translates to CSVETGAGTNEKLFF.

This clonotype was seen a few times. The chain carries TRBV7-2 and TRBJ1-6; the D gene is possibly TRBD1 (6 bases). The CDR3 sequence is 17 residues long. Trimming took off 4 bases at V and 1 base at J, with 14 bases between the two ends. Germline V CDR1 and CDR2: SGHTA, FQGNSA. The CDR3, as DNA: TGTGCCAGCAGCTCCGAACAGGGTTGGTCCTATAATTCACCCCTCCACTTT. Translating gives CASSSEQGWSYNSPLHF.

This clonotype was counted between two and nine times. The chain uses TRBV15 and TRBJ1-4; D remains ambiguous. V lost 5 bases, J lost 7 bases, and 11 bases lay in between. The CDR3 consists of 13 residues. Germline V gene lookup returns CDR1 LNHNV and CDR2 YYDKDF (reference sequence). The CDR3 sequence: CATSGRVGEKLFF. Written as DNA, the CDR3 is TGTGCCACCAGCGGAAGGGTTGGTGAAAAACTGTTTTTT.

There are many counts of this clonotype. The J gene is TRBJ2-7, the V gene TRBV6-6; a possible D gene is TRBD2 (6 bases). The CDR3 is 13 amino acids. The V end lost 6 bases, the J end lost 2 bases, and 11 bases lay between the germline ends. Germline V CDR1 and CDR2: MNHNY, SVGAGI (reference sequence). CDR3 nucleotide sequence: TGTGCCAGCAGGCCGGGGGTTACCTACGAGCAGTACTTC. Translation: CASRPGVTYEQYF.

The chain has TRBV14 and TRBJ1-2; D is ambiguous. Trimming cost V 0 bases and J 0 bases, with 8 bases left between them. CDR1 is SGHDN, CDR2 FVKESK, per germline. The length of the CDR3 is 15 residues. The CDR3 is CASSQDVQSNYGYTF. The DNA of the CDR3 is TGTGCCAGCAGCCAAGATGTACAGTCTAACTATGGCTACACCTTC.

V is TRBV6-5 and J is TRBJ1-1; no firm D call. CDR1 MNHEY and CDR2 SVGAGI come from the germline V gene. V was pared by 7 bases and J by 7 bases, with 10 bases between. This CDR3 has 11 residues. CDR3: CASTSAVEAFF. In DNA form, the CDR3 reads TGTGCCAGCACCTCGGCGGTTGAAGCTTTCTTT.

The CDR3 bases are TGCGCCAGCAGCCAAGATTTCGGGAGTGCCAGCACCTTC. Amino acid sequence: CASSQDFGSASTF. V and J are TRBV4-3 and TRBJ1-2; D unresolved. Trimming removed 0 bases from V and 13 bases from J, with 15 bases in between. From germline, CDR1 is LGHNA and CDR2 YSLEER. This CDR3 has 13 amino acids.

Many counts were recorded for this clonotype. CDR3 region: CASSQDHRGLYEQYF. In DNA form, the CDR3 reads TGCGCCAGCAGCCAAGACCACAGGGGGCTGTACGAGCAGTACTTC. This sequence joins TRBV4-1 and TRBJ2-7; 9 bases agree with TRBD1. The germline V gene encodes CDR1 MGHRA and CDR2 YSYEKL. The CDR3 consists of 15 residues. V lost 0 bases to trimming and J lost 4 bases; unmatched junction nucleotides: 4.

This clonotype was picked up a small number of times. This chain uses TRBV12-3 or TRBV12-4 with TRBJ1-2, with 8 bases that match TRBD1. The CDR3 contains 16 residues. V was pared by 5 bases and J by 0 bases, with 8 bases of the junction left unmatched. The CDR3 coding sequence is TGTGCCAGCAGTCCTAGGGGACAGGACTCTAACTATGGCTACACCTTC. It translates to CASSPRGQDSNYGYTF.

The chain employs TRBV2 and TRBJ2-3; tentatively, D is TRBD2 (6 bases). Trimming stripped 10 bases from V and 2 bases from J, with 16 bases between. The CDR3 length is 14 residues. Germline assignment: CDR1 SNHLY and CDR2 FYNNEI. CDR3: CATQMGGLTDTQYF. The CDR3 DNA reads TGTGCCACCCAGATGGGGGGACTCACAGATACGCAGTATTTT.

This clonotype showed up just a few times. The V call is TRBV19, the J call TRBJ2-5; no clear D gene. Trimming stripped 3 bases from V and 11 bases from J, with 16 bases between. CDR1 and CDR2 from the germline V gene are LNHDA and SQIVND (reference sequence). The CDR3 sequence is 13 residues long. In DNA, the CDR3 is TGTGCCAGTAGTATTCGGGCCATCAGTGAGCAGTACTTC. It codes for CASSIRAISEQYF.

The J gene is TRBJ2-3, the V gene TRBV15; D gene uncertain. Trimming left V 0 bases short and J 4 bases short, with 11 bases between. CDR3 length: 15 amino acids. Germline CDR1 is LNHNV and CDR2 is YYDKDF (reference sequence). CDR3 in amino acids: CATSRDPTAPDTQYF. The CDR3 nucleotides are TGTGCCACCAGCAGAGACCCCACGGCCCCAGATACGCAGTATTTT.

Only a few counts were recorded for this clonotype. The chain couples TRBV5-1 to TRBJ2-1; 8 bases fit TRBD2. V was pared by 2 bases and J by 9 bases, with 10 bases of the junction left unmatched. CDR3 length equals 15 residues. The germline V gene has CDR1 SGHRS and CDR2 YFSETQ. The CDR3 nucleotides are TGCGCCAGCAGCTTCCCACTAGCGGCCATGAGTGAGCAGTTCTTC. It is translated as CASSFPLAAMSEQFF.

This clonotype came up a few times. The chain is built from TRBV20-1 and TRBJ2-7, with 10 bases matching TRBD2. CDR1 DFQATT and CDR2 SNEGSKA come from the germline V gene (reference sequence). There are 17 residues in the CDR3. The V gene end was trimmed by 3 bases and the J gene end by 0 bases; junction bases not matched to a gene: 11. CDR3 sequence reads: CSARKELAGVLSYEQYF. The CDR3 region has the DNA TGCAGTGCTAGGAAAGAGCTAGCGGGGGTCCTCTCCTACGAGCAGTACTTC.

Only a few counts were recorded for this clonotype. This sequence joins TRBV6-2 or TRBV6-3 and TRBJ2-3; D not certain. This CDR3 comprises 14 residues. The germline gives CDR1 MNHEY, CDR2 SVGEGT. V was cut by 7 bases and J by 4 bases, with 15 bases left in between. CDR3 in amino acids: CASTLLGGADTQYF. The CDR3 DNA reads TGTGCCAGCACCCTACTGGGCGGAGCAGATACGCAGTATTTT.

A word on this clonotype: One junction end does not reproduce the germline sequence, and a read error may be involved. The CDR3 is CASGLVPEETQYF. The CDR3 DNA reads TGTGCCAGCGGCTTAGTACCTGAAGAGACCCAGTACTTC. The chain combines TRBV7-2 with TRBJ2-5; the D is unclear. The CDR3 contains 13 residues. The germline CDR1 and CDR2 sequences are SGHTA and FQGNSA.

The V and J genes are TRBV7-2 and TRBJ1-2; no reliable D call. The germline V and J ends were trimmed by 5 bases and 8 bases, with 12 bases remaining between them. Germline CDR1 SGHTA, CDR2 FQGNSA. This CDR3 has 12 amino acids. This CDR3 is CASSRTESGYTF. The CDR3 DNA reads TGTGCCAGCAGCAGAACAGAGAGCGGCTACACCTTC. The full variable domain, with the rest looked up from reference TRBV7-2 and TRBJ1-2, is GAGVSQSPSNKVTEKGKDVELRCDPISGHTALYWYRQSLGQGLEFLIYFQGNSAPDKSGLPSDRFSAERTGGSVSTLTIQRTQQEDSAVYLCASSRTESGYTFGSGTRLTVV.

This clonotype was recorded a few times. The gene calls are TRBV12-3 or TRBV12-4 and TRBJ2-7; 11 nucleotides match TRBD2. There are 13 residues in the CDR3. With 10 bases clipped from V and 3 bases from J, the junction kept 5 bases outside the gene matches. Written as DNA, the CDR3 is TGTGCCACCCGACTAGCGGGGAACTACGAGCAGTACTTC. It is translated as CATRLAGNYEQYF.

The V call is TRBV3-1, the J call TRBJ1-1, with 10 bases that match TRBD1. The germline V gene has CDR1 LGHDT and CDR2 YNNKEL (reference sequence). Germline trimming cut 4 bases from V and 9 bases from J; bases unmatched to any gene: 17. The CDR3 contains 17 residues. CDR3 sequence: CASSRALTGGARIKAFF. The CDR3 coding sequence is TGTGCCAGCAGCCGGGCACTGACAGGGGGCGCGAGGATTAAAGCTTTCTTT.

J is TRBJ2-7 and V is TRBV27; 9 bases map to TRBD2. V was pared by 2 bases and J by 2 bases, with 7 bases of the junction left unmatched. CDR3 length: 16 residues. Germline assignment: CDR1 MNHEY and CDR2 SMNVEV (reference sequence). The CDR3 coding sequence is TGTGCCAGCAGTTTAGTTCCTAGCGGGACCACCTACGAGCAGTACTTC. It codes for CASSLVPSGTTYEQYF.

DNA of the CDR3: TGCAGTGCCGGGGACAGGGCGAACACTGAAGCTTTCTTT. This codes for CSAGDRANTEAFF. V and J are TRBV20-1 and TRBJ1-1; 9 bases are a match to TRBD1. After removal of 6 bases from V and 1 base from J, the junction contained 3 bases not matched to a gene. Germline loops: CDR1 DFQATT, CDR2 SNEGSKA (reference sequence). The CDR3 spans 13 residues.